These T cell receptor beta chains were read from a single sample in a study of T cell changes during pregnancy in multiple sclerosis. TCRdb's copy holds only in-frame clones and misses some; the assay was immunoSEQ multiplex PCR. Of roughly 41,000 clones listed, more than 75% were seen once; the top ten hold about 7%. The sequenced sample was CD8+ T cells from peripheral blood mononuclear cells, obtained in the third trimester of pregnancy. The receptor source for this set is a female donor with multiple sclerosis, enrolled in a pregnancy study. Both conserved end residues are part of each CDR3. D genes are given only for firm matches. Not every row has a clone size; where given, it reads once, few, many or a size class.

v_call: TRBV7-6; j_call: TRBJ2-3; d_call: TRBD1; clone_size: once; cdr3_nt: TGTGCCAGCAGCTCAGGGACAGCCACAGATACGCAGTATTTT; cdr3_aa: CASSSGTATDTQYF
v_call: TRBV4-3; j_call: TRBJ2-3; d_call: TRBD1; clone_size: -; cdr3_nt: TGCGCCAGCAGCCAAGATTGGGAGACAGGGGTCACAGATACGCAGTATTTT; cdr3_aa: CASSQDWETGVTDTQYF
v_call: TRBV2; j_call: TRBJ1-2; d_call: -; clone_size: -; cdr3_nt: TGTGCCAGCAGTGAAGGTACTATCTATGGCTACACCTTC; cdr3_aa: CASSEGTIYGYTF
v_call: TRBV11-2; j_call: TRBJ2-3; d_call: TRBD1; clone_size: -; cdr3_nt: TGTGCCAGCAGCTTGTCAGGGGGTTTTATGGGCACAGATACGCAGTATTTT; cdr3_aa: CASSLSGGFMGTDTQYF
v_call: TRBV28; j_call: TRBJ1-1; d_call: -; clone_size: -; cdr3_nt: TGTGCCAGCAGTCTAACTCCATTGAACACTGAAGCTTTCTTT; cdr3_aa: CASSLTPLNTEAFF
v_call: TRBV30; j_call: TRBJ1-2; d_call: TRBD1; clone_size: -; cdr3_nt: TGTGCCTGGGGTGACAGGGCAACATTTAACTATGGCTACACCTTC; cdr3_aa: CAWGDRATFNYGYTF
v_call: TRBV7-2; j_call: TRBJ2-3; d_call: TRBD2; clone_size: -; cdr3_nt: TGTGCCAGCAGCACGATAGCGGGGGGTGGAGATACGCAGTATTTT; cdr3_aa: CASSTIAGGGDTQYF
v_call: TRBV28; j_call: TRBJ2-2; d_call: -; clone_size: -; cdr3_nt: TGTGCCAGCACCGCACAGGGGGGGACCGGGGAGCTGTTTTTT; cdr3_aa: CASTAQGGTGELFF
v_call: TRBV9; j_call: TRBJ2-3; d_call: -; clone_size: -; cdr3_nt: TGTGCCAGCAGCGTCCAGCCCGGGGTTAGCACAGATACGCAGTATTTT; cdr3_aa: CASSVQPGVSTDTQYF
v_call: TRBV4-1; j_call: TRBJ1-6; d_call: TRBD1; clone_size: -; cdr3_nt: TGCGCCAGCAGCCTTAGCAGGGGGCGCGGTAGGTCACCCCTCCACTTT; cdr3_aa: CASSLSRGRGRSPLHF
v_call: TRBV2; j_call: TRBJ1-2; d_call: TRBD1; clone_size: -; cdr3_nt: TGTGCCATATTGGACAGGGTACGGTATGGCTACACCTTC; cdr3_aa: CAILDRVRYGYTF
v_call: TRBV5-5; j_call: TRBJ2-2; d_call: TRBD1; clone_size: -; cdr3_nt: TGTGCCAGCAGCTCCCCCCCTGGGGACAGGGGGACCTCGAACACCGGGGAGCTGTTTTTT; cdr3_aa: CASSSPPGDRGTSNTGELFF
v_call: TRBV29-1; j_call: TRBJ1-2; d_call: -; clone_size: -; cdr3_nt: TGCAGCGTCCTCAGTCCGATGCGGGGCTATGGCTACACCTTC; cdr3_aa: CSVLSPMRGYGYTF
v_call: TRBV9; j_call: TRBJ1-1; d_call: -; clone_size: -; cdr3_nt: TGTGCCAGCAGCGTATTAAAAGGGGCTGACACTGAAGCTTTCTTT; cdr3_aa: CASSVLKGADTEAFF
v_call: TRBV10-3; j_call: TRBJ2-3; d_call: TRBD2; clone_size: -; cdr3_nt: TGTGCCATCACCGAACTAGCGGGGGCCAGCACAGATACGCAGTATTTT; cdr3_aa: CAITELAGASTDTQYF
v_call: TRBV7-9; j_call: TRBJ2-7; d_call: TRBD1; clone_size: -; cdr3_nt: TGTGCCAGCAGCGCCTCTCCCGGGACAGGTCCATACGAGCAGTACTTC; cdr3_aa: CASSASPGTGPYEQYF
v_call: TRBV28; j_call: TRBJ2-5; d_call: -; clone_size: -; cdr3_nt: TGTGCCAGCAGAAAACGGTGGCAGGGTGAAAAAGAGACCCAGTACTTC; cdr3_aa: CASRKRWQGEKETQYF
v_call: TRBV2; j_call: TRBJ2-3; d_call: TRBD2; clone_size: -; cdr3_nt: TGTGCCAGCTTGGGGGAGGGGCCTAGCACAGATACGCAGTATTTT; cdr3_aa: CASLGEGPSTDTQYF
v_call: TRBV5-6; j_call: TRBJ1-1; d_call: -; clone_size: -; cdr3_nt: TGTGCCAGCAGCAACGCCCCAGGGCCCACTGAAGCTTTCTTT; cdr3_aa: CASSNAPGPTEAFF
v_call: TRBV30; j_call: TRBJ2-2; d_call: -; clone_size: once; cdr3_nt: TGTGCCTGGAATGGAGGACACACCGGGGAGCTGTTTTTT; cdr3_aa: CAWNGGHTGELFF
v_call: TRBV6-1; j_call: TRBJ1-2; d_call: -; clone_size: -; cdr3_nt: TGTGCCAGCAGTTTAATACAGGGTTGGGGCTACACCTTC; cdr3_aa: CASSLIQGWGYTF
v_call: TRBV27; j_call: TRBJ2-7; d_call: -; clone_size: once; cdr3_nt: TGTGCCAGCAGTTCCTCGACAGGCACCGTCTCCTACGAGCAGTACTTC; cdr3_aa: CASSSSTGTVSYEQYF
v_call: TRBV27; j_call: TRBJ1-4; d_call: -; clone_size: -; cdr3_nt: TGTGCCAGCAGTTTACTCCCTTGGGGGGGGAGACGTTTAACTAATGAAAAACTGTTTTTT; cdr3_aa: CASSLLPWGGRRLTNEKLFF
v_call: TRBV30; j_call: TRBJ1-1; d_call: -; clone_size: -; cdr3_nt: TGTGCCTGGAGTGTGGACCTGAAGGGAGCTGAAGCTTTCTTT; cdr3_aa: CAWSVDLKGAEAFF
v_call: TRBV5-1; j_call: TRBJ1-1; d_call: -; clone_size: -; cdr3_nt: TGCGCCAGCAGCCCCAGGGGATCGAACACTGAAGCTTTCTTT; cdr3_aa: CASSPRGSNTEAFF
v_call: TRBV9; j_call: TRBJ2-7; d_call: -; clone_size: -; cdr3_nt: TGTGCCAGCAGCGGTAACGGGGTAGAGCAGTACTTC; cdr3_aa: CASSGNGVEQYF
v_call: TRBV6-5; j_call: TRBJ2-7; d_call: -; clone_size: -; cdr3_nt: TGTGCCAGCAGTTACTTAGCAGGGACCTACGAGCAGTACTTC; cdr3_aa: CASSYLAGTYEQYF
v_call: TRBV30; j_call: TRBJ1-1; d_call: -; clone_size: -; cdr3_nt: TGTGCCTGGAAACGGAAGGGGGTCGGGACTGAAGCTTTCTTT; cdr3_aa: CAWKRKGVGTEAFF
v_call: TRBV28; j_call: TRBJ2-7; d_call: -; clone_size: -; cdr3_nt: TGTGCCAGCAGTTTATACACTACCTACGAGCAGTACTTC; cdr3_aa: CASSLYTTYEQYF